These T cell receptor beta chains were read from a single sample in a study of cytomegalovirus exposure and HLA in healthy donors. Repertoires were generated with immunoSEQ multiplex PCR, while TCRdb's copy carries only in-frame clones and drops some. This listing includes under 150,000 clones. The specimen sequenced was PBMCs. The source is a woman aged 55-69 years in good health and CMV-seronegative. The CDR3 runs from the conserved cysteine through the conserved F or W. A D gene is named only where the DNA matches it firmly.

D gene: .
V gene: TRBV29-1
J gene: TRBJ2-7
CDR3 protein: CSVASRVGYEQYF
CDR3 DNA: TGCAGCGTTGCGTCCAGGGTGGGCTACGAGCAGTACTTC

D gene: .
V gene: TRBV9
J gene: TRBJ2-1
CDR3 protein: CASSVDSNPYNEQFF
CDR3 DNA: TGTGCCAGCAGCGTAGACTCAAACCCCTACAATGAGCAGTTCTTC

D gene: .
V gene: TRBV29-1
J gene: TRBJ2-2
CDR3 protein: CSARGVGIGAGELFF
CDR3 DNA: TGCAGCGCCAGGGGGGTGGGAATCGGGGCCGGGGAGCTGTTTTTT

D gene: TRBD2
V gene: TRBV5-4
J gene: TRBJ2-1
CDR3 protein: CASKPAEAGEYNEQFF
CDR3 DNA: TGTGCCAGCAAACCCGCTGAGGCGGGGGAATACAATGAGCAGTTCTTC

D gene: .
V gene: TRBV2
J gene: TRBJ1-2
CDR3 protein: CASRFTGLIGGYTF
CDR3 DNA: TGTGCCAGCAGATTCACAGGGTTAATCGGTGGCTACACCTTC

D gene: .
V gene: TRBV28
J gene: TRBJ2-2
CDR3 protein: CASSRLTGELFF
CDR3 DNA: TGTGCCAGCTCGAGACTCACCGGGGAGCTGTTTTTT

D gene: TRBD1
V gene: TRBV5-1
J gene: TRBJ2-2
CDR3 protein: CASSFGTGGNTGELFF
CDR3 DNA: TGCGCCAGCAGCTTCGGGACAGGGGGCAACACCGGGGAGCTGTTTTTT

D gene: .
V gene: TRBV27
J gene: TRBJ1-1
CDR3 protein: CASSGGILPGPGTEAFF
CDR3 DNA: TGTGCCAGCAGTGGAGGGATTTTGCCGGGTCCGGGCACTGAAGCTTTCTTT

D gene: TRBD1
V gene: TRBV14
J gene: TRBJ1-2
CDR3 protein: CASSQAGTGNYGYTF
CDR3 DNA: TGTGCCAGCAGCCAGGCCGGGACAGGGAACTATGGCTACACCTTC

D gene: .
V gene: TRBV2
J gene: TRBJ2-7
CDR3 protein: CASSLLGGGTEQYF
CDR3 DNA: TGTGCCAGCAGCCTCCTGGGGGGAGGTACCGAGCAGTACTTC

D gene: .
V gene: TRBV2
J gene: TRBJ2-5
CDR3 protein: CASRRDSSQETQYF
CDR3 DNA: TGTGCCAGCAGGCGGGACTCGTCCCAAGAGACCCAGTACTTC

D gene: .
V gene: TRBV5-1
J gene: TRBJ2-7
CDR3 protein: CASSLDRGTYEQYF
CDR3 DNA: TGCGCCAGCAGCTTGGATAGGGGGACCTACGAGCAGTACTTC

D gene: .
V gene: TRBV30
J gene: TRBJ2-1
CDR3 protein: CAWSAAGGMGAGDNEQFF
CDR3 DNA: TGTGCCTGGAGTGCGGCAGGGGGGATGGGGGCCGGCGACAATGAGCAGTTCTTC

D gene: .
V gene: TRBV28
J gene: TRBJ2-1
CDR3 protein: CASSLRTDEQFF
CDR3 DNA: TGTGCCAGCAGCCTCAGGACAGATGAGCAGTTCTTC

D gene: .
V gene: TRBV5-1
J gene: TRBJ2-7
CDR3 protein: CASSSSHSTYEQYF
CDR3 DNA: TGCGCCAGCAGCTCCAGCCACAGCACCTACGAGCAGTACTTC

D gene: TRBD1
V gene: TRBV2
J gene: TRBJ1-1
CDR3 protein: CASSRDRGQGTEAFF
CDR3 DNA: TGTGCCAGCAGTAGGGACAGGGGGCAAGGTACTGAAGCTTTCTTT

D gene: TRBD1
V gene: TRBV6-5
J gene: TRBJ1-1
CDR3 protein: CASRGTGSWNTEAFF
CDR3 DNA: TGTGCCAGCAGAGGGACAGGTTCATGGAACACTGAAGCTTTCTTT

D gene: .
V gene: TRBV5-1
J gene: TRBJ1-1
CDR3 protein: CASSWVGGSEAFF
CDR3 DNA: TGCGCCAGCAGCTGGGTGGGGGGTAGTGAAGCTTTCTTT

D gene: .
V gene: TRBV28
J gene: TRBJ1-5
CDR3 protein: CASSLGGLQPQHF
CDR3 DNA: TGTGCCAGCAGTCTTGGAGGGCTCCAGCCCCAGCATTTT

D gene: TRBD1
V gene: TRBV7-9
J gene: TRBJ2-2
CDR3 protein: CASSTRQGANTGELFF
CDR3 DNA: TGTGCCAGCAGCACACGACAGGGGGCGAACACCGGGGAGCTGTTTTTT

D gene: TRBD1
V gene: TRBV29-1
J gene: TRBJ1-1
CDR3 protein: CSVDSPGGITEAFF
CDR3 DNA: TGCAGCGTTGATTCGCCAGGGGGTATTACTGAAGCTTTCTTT

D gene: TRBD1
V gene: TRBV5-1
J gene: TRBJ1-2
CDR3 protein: CASSLGQGVHRGYTF
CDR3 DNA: TGCGCCAGCAGCTTGGGACAGGGCGTTCATCGTGGCTACACCTTC

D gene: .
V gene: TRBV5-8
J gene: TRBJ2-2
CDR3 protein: CASSLIRQIRSGELFF
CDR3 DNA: TGTGCCAGCAGCTTGATAAGGCAGATACGGAGCGGGGAGCTGTTTTTT

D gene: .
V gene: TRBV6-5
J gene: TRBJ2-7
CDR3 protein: CASSYSRVNYEQYF
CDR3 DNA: TGTGCCAGCAGTTACTCGAGAGTAAACTACGAGCAGTACTTC

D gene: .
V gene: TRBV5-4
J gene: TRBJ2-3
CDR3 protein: CASSPTGTDTQYF
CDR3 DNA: TGTGCCAGCAGCCCTACGGGGACAGATACGCAGTATTTT

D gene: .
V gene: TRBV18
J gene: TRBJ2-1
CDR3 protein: CASSRGRSSYNEQFF
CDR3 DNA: TGTGCCAGCTCACGAGGGAGGAGCTCCTACAATGAGCAGTTCTTC

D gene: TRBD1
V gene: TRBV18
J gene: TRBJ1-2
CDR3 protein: CASSQTTGGNYGYTF
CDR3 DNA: TGTGCCAGCTCACAAACGACAGGGGGGAACTATGGCTACACCTTC

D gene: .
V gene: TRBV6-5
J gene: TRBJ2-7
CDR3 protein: CASSYTGYPLNYEQYF
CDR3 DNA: TGTGCCAGCAGCTACACAGGGTACCCCCTCAACTACGAGCAGTACTTC

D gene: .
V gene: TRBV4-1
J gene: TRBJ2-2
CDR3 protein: CASSQGGRGNTGELFF
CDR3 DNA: TGCGCCAGCAGCCAAGGGGGGCGAGGGAACACCGGGGAGCTGTTTTTT